This TCR beta chain was recovered during a study of blood T cell repertoires in COVID-19. At the level of the study: Samples representing acute and convalescent COVID-19 were sourced from the United States, Italy and Spain. Sample material is recorded as cDNA or gDNA derived from T cells, B-cell-depleted T cells, or PBMCs.

Assay: immunoSEQ multiplex PCR; the TCRdb copy retains only in-frame clones and omits some. The data contain around 130,000 clones, about 82% of them singletons. V lost 1 base to trimming and J lost 1 base, with 12 bases between them. CDR3 length: 16 amino acids. The germline CDR1 and CDR2 sequences are SGHRS and YFSETQ. This rearrangement joins TRBV5-1 to TRBJ1-3; unclear D gene. The specimen was peripheral blood. This TCR derives from a man aged 50 to 60 with acute or convalescent COVID-19. CDR3: CASSLFASGSGNTIYF. The CDR3 nucleotides read TGCGCCAGCAGCTTGTTTGCCAGCGGGTCTGGAAACACCATATATTTT.